Presented here are 12 T cell receptor beta chains from one specimen sequenced in a study of cytomegalovirus exposure and HLA in healthy donors. Sequenced by immunoSEQ multiplex PCR; TCRdb stores in-frame clones only, minus some. Of some 160,000 clones in the sample, 88% were seen once. Sequences were obtained from PBMCs. These receptors originate from a man between 18 and 29 years old in good health and CMV-seronegative.

V and J are TRBV5-1 and TRBJ1-2, with 7 positions matching TRBD1. Germline CDR1 is SGHRS and CDR2 is YFSETQ. The CDR3 is 14 residues long. The J segment lost 5 bases and the V segment lost 0 bases, leaving 4 bases of the junction unmatched. CDR3 bases: TGCGCCAGCAGCTTGGGGGACAGTGGGTATGGCTACACCTTC. Protein: CASSLGDSGYGYTF. Filled out from reference TRBV5-1 and TRBJ1-2, the complete variable domain reads KAGVTQTPRYLIKTRGQQVTLSCSPISGHRSVSWYQQTPGQGLQFLFEYFSETQRNKGNFPGRFSGRQFSNSRSEMNVSTLELGDSALYLCASSLGDSGYGYTFGSGTRLTVV.

CDR3 DNA: TGTGCCAGCAGCCAGGGGACTAGCGGGAGAAACACCGGGGAGCTGTTTTTT. The encoded protein is CASSQGTSGRNTGELFF. The V gene is TRBV14, the J gene TRBJ2-2, with TRBD2 matching 14 bases. The CDR3 runs to 17 residues. Germline V lookup: CDR1 SGHDN, CDR2 FVKESK. Trimming took 3 bases from V and 2 from J; bases not matched to a gene: 2.

The chain is built from TRBV9 and TRBJ2-6, with a weak D call TRBD2 (6 bases). The ends were cut back, 6 bases at V and 0 bases at J, with 13 bases in the middle. CDR3 length: 16 amino acids. Germline V lookup: CDR1 SGDLS, CDR2 YYNGEE. The CDR3 DNA reads as TGTGCCAGCACCCCTCCGGGGGACTCTGGGGCCAACGTCCTGACTTTC. It specifies CASTPPGDSGANVLTF.

The rearrangement links TRBV29-1 to TRBJ2-7; TRBD2 is a possible D gene (5 bases). Germline V lookup: CDR1 SQVTM, CDR2 ANQGSEA. The CDR3 totals 13 residues. The ends were cut back, 4 bases at V and 6 bases at J, with 16 bases in the middle. The CDR3 sequence is CSVVRGPRTEQYF. The CDR3 DNA reads as TGCAGCGTTGTACGAGGGCCCCGGACCGAGCAGTACTTC.

The chain carries TRBV5-4 and TRBJ2-3, with 8 bases aligning to TRBD2. This CDR3 spans 14 amino acids. V lost 5 bases to trimming and J lost 4 bases; unmatched junction nucleotides: 6. The germline V gene encodes CDR1 SGHNT and CDR2 YYREEE (reference sequence). CDR3 bases: TGTGCCAGCAGACCCGGGGGGGCGGCAGATACGCAGTATTTT. Protein sequence: CASRPGGAADTQYF. Supplemented by reference TRBV5-4 and TRBJ2-3, the full variable domain reads ETGVTQSPTHLIKTRGQQVTLRCSSQSGHNTVSWYQQALGQGPQFIFQYYREEENGRGNFPPRFSGLQFPNYSSELNVNALELDDSALYLCASRPGGAADTQYFGPGTRLTVL.

This clone was picked up one time. V and J are TRBV5-4 and TRBJ2-2; 10 nucleotides line up with TRBD2. The J segment lost 1 base and the V segment lost 2 bases, leaving 2 bases of the junction unmatched. CDR1 is SGHNT, CDR2 YYREEE, per germline (reference sequence). The CDR3 runs to 16 residues. Written as DNA, the CDR3 is TGTGCCAGCAGCTTAACTAGCGGGGTGAACACCGGGGAGCTGTTTTTT. This codes for CASSLTSGVNTGELFF.

The chain carries TRBV7-9 and TRBJ1-1; no firm D call. The CDR3 contains 14 residues. Trimming removed 5 bases at V and 4 bases at J, with 14 bases between. Germline CDR1 reads SEHNR; CDR2 reads FQNEAQ (reference sequence). CDR3 in DNA: TGTGCCAGCAGCCCCGCTCGGGGTAGCACTGAAGCTTTCTTT. Protein product: CASSPARGSTEAFF.

The chain couples TRBV5-1 to TRBJ2-7; 11 bases agree with TRBD2. This CDR3 comprises 18 residues. The V and J ends lost 1 base and 2 bases, in that order; junction bases with no gene match: 11. Germline V gene sequence: CDR1 SGHRS, CDR2 YFSETQ. DNA of the CDR3: TGCGCCAGCAGCTTGAGACTCGGGACTAGCGGCATAGCCTACGAGCAGTACTTC. Its translation is CASSLRLGTSGIAYEQYF.

This rearrangement joins TRBV19 to TRBJ2-7; TRBD2 is a possible D gene (5 bases). Germline V gene lookup returns CDR1 LNHDA and CDR2 SQIVND (reference sequence). With 3 bases removed from V and 0 bases from J, the gap between germline ends came to 12 bases. This CDR3 has 15 amino acids. For the CDR3, the DNA is TGTGCCAGTAGTATCTCTCCGGCGGGCTCCTACGAGCAGTACTTC. It yields the protein CASSISPAGSYEQYF.

This clone was counted only a few times. The chain uses TRBV18 and TRBJ1-4, with D unresolved. The CDR3 loop spans 12 amino acids. The germline CDR1 and CDR2 sequences are KGHSH and LQKENI. V was trimmed by 0 bases and J by 7 bases, leaving 3 bases between them. CDR3 sequence (DNA): TGTGCCAGCTCACCACCGAGTGAAAAACTGTTTTTT. Translation gives CASSPPSEKLFF.

This chain links TRBV5-1 with TRBJ1-2, with D hard to call. Germline V CDR1 and CDR2: SGHRS, YFSETQ. V was clipped by 4 bases and J by 8 bases, with 18 bases between them. There are 14 residues in the CDR3. CDR3 loop: CASSLGSSLGGYTF. CDR3 coding DNA: TGCGCCAGCAGCCTAGGTAGCTCTCTCGGGGGCTACACCTTC.

The chain couples TRBV28 to TRBJ1-2, with no clear D. V shed 2 bases and J shed 6 bases, with 10 bases lying between them. Looked up from germline, CDR1 is MDHEN and CDR2 is SYDVKM. This CDR3 contains 13 residues. As DNA, the CDR3 is TGTGCCAGCAGTTTAAGAGGGTCGAATGGCTACACCTTC. This sequence encodes CASSLRGSNGYTF.